This entry lists 4 T cell receptor beta chains sequenced from one sample in a study of blood T cell repertoires in COVID-19. Assay: immunoSEQ multiplex PCR; the TCRdb copy retains only in-frame clones and omits some. The sample lists fewer than 100,000 clones; 75% to 85% were seen once. Sequenced input: peripheral blood. The receptor set was obtained from a woman aged 45-60 years with acute or convalescent COVID-19.

The sample holds one count of this clone. V is TRBV5-4 and J is TRBJ1-2, with TRBD1 as a possible D gene (5 bases). The CDR3 length is 13 residues. Germline V gene data show CDR1 as SGHNT and CDR2 as YYREEE (reference sequence). Trimming took 7 bases from V and 4 from J, leaving 14 bases between them. The CDR3 here is CASSVGGGYGYTF. CDR3 coding DNA: TGTGCCAGCTCGGTGGGGGGTGGCTATGGCTACACCTTC.

V usage is TRBV19 and J usage is TRBJ1-2; D might be TRBD1 (5 bases). Germline V CDR1 and CDR2: LNHDA, SQIVND (reference sequence). V dropped 1 base and J dropped 7 bases, with 10 bases sitting between them. The CDR3 is 13 amino acids. DNA for the CDR3: TGTGCCAGTAGTATAGCAGGGATCTTTGGCTACACCTTC. This gives the protein CASSIAGIFGYTF.

This clone was counted a single time. The V gene is TRBV28, the J gene TRBJ1-2; 9 bases line up with TRBD1. The CDR3 extends over 15 amino acids. The junction had 7 bases not matched to a gene; V was cut back by 1 base and J by 7 bases. Germline V CDR1 and CDR2: MDHEN, SYDVKM. The CDR3 region has the DNA TGTGCCAGCAGTTTATCCGGGACAGGGAGGTCTGGCTACACCTTC. Protein sequence: CASSLSGTGRSGYTF.

The chain combines TRBV7-2 with TRBJ1-2, with 8 bases that match TRBD1. The CDR3 sequence is 15 residues long. The trim removed 4 bases at V and 2 bases at J, leaving 6 bases unmatched. The germline gives CDR1 SGHTA, CDR2 FQGNSA. CDR3 coding DNA: TGTGCCAGCAGCTCCCCCGGACAGGGCAACTATGGCTACACCTTC. This encodes CASSSPGQGNYGYTF.